This TCR beta chain derives from a study of spatial heterogeneity in lung cancer. On the study more broadly: Follow-up PBMC samples were sequenced when available, at a median of roughly 25 months after resection. Compared with alpha-chain sequences, beta-chain sequences were consistently detected in greater numbers.

Specified time point: blood at routine non-recurrence follow-up after resection. Tumor, nontumor lung or frozen PBMC supplied whole RNA, sequenced without sorting. Study conclusions and caveats: TCRs found ubiquitously expanded in tumor appeared in blood more at resection than at follow-up.

A note on this clonotype: Its cognate antigen is unknown.

MiXCR was run by TCRdb on the 5' RACE reads, yielding one entry per CDR3 protein. This table has about 120,000 distinct CDR3 sequences, approximately 12% appearing once. Trimming left V 6 bases short and J 5 bases short, with 8 bases between. Germline V gene data show CDR1 as MNHEY and CDR2 as SMNVEV (reference sequence). This CDR3 region has 12 residues. The V and J genes are TRBV27 and TRBJ1-5; unclear D gene. Sequencing was performed on PBMCs, taken at follow-up. This clonotype was obtained from a male donor with early-stage non-small cell lung cancer. CDR3 protein: CASRLGYQPQHF. DNA for the CDR3: TGTGCCAGCAGATTAGGGTATCAGCCCCAGCATTTT.